The rows below give T cell receptor beta chains drawn from one sample of a study of blood T cell repertoires in COVID-19. Repertoires were generated with immunoSEQ multiplex PCR, while TCRdb's copy carries only in-frame clones and drops some. The table shows roughly 190,000 clones, with 84% occurring only once. The sample was PBMCs or T cells enriched from blood (not recorded which). Receptor source: a woman in her twenties or thirties who had been exposed to COVID-19. The CDR3 runs from the conserved cysteine through the conserved F or W. The order of the fields is J gene, V gene, CDR3 length, D gene, clone size, CDR3 DNA, CDR3 protein. D genes are given only for firm matches. Clone size is stated in some rows and not others, as once, few, many or a class when expanded.

>TRBJ1-5|TRBV18|15|.|once
TGTGCCAGCTCACCATCGGGCAGGGCAGCTCAGCCCCAGCATTTT
CASSPSGRAAQPQHF
>TRBJ1-5|TRBV3-1/TRBV3-2|12|TRBD1|.
TGTGCCAGTGGACAGGGGAATCAGCCCCAGCATTTT
CASGQGNQPQHF
>TRBJ2-7|TRBV19|14|TRBD1|.
TGTGCCAGTAGTCCTTGGGACAGGGAGCGCGAGCAGTACTTC
CASSPWDREREQYF
>TRBJ2-3|TRBV11-1|15|TRBD2|.
TGTGCCAGCAGCTTAGATGGCGGGGGGCCAGATACGCAGTATTTT
CASSLDGGGPDTQYF
>TRBJ1-2|TRBV10-3|13|TRBD1|.
TGTGCCATCAGTGGACAGGGGGCATCTGGCTACACCTTC
CAISGQGASGYTF
>TRBJ1-2|TRBV2|14|TRBD1|.
TGTGCCAGCAGGCCGGGGACAGGGGGTCATGGCTACACCTTC
CASRPGTGGHGYTF
>TRBJ1-5|TRBV5-6|17|.|.
TGTGCCAGCAGCTACTCACAGGGCATGTCGAGCAATCAGCCCCAGCATTTT
CASSYSQGMSSNQPQHF
>TRBJ2-7|TRBV3-1/TRBV3-2|14|TRBD2|.
TGTGCCAGCAGCCAAGGACTAGCGGATTTCGAGCAGTACTTC
CASSQGLADFEQYF
>TRBJ1-1|TRBV4-1|14|TRBD1|.
TGCGCCAGCAGCCTCGAAACAGGGGGCACTGAAGCTTTCTTT
CASSLETGGTEAFF
>TRBJ1-3|TRBV5-4|16|TRBD1|.
TGTGCCAGCAGCGAACCGGGGACAGGGTCCGGAAACACCATATATTTT
CASSEPGTGSGNTIYF
>TRBJ1-4|TRBV9|15|.|once
TGTGCCAGCAGCGTAGGAACAGGGAATAGTGAAAAACTGTTTTTT
CASSVGTGNSEKLFF
>TRBJ2-1|TRBV7-9|15|.|.
TGTGCCAGCAGTTTCGGGTTCGCTGAGGGAGATGAGCAGTTCTTC
CASSFGFAEGDEQFF
>TRBJ1-1|TRBV10-3|13|TRBD1|.
TGTGCCAGTACAGGGGTATTGAACACTGAAGCTTTCTTT
CASTGVLNTEAFF
>TRBJ2-7|TRBV5-1|16|TRBD1|.
TGCGCCAGCAGTCAAACCCCGGGGACAGGTTCCGTCGAGCAGTACTTC
CASSQTPGTGSVEQYF
>TRBJ1-2|TRBV27|13|.|.
TGTGCCAGCAGTCCAAAGGGGTACTATGGCTACACCTTC
CASSPKGYYGYTF
>TRBJ2-1|TRBV29-1|14|TRBD1|.
TGCAGCGTACGACAGGGGGCGGGGGACAATGAGCAGTTCTTC
CSVRQGAGDNEQFF
>TRBJ1-3|TRBV9|17|TRBD1|.
TGTGCCAGCTCCGGACAGGGCACTTTCAGCTCTGGAAACACCATATATTTT
CASSGQGTFSSGNTIYF
>TRBJ2-1|TRBV14|16|TRBD2|.
TGTGCCAGCAGGCAAGCAGGACTAGCGGGGGTGAATGAGCAGTTCTTC
CASRQAGLAGVNEQFF
>TRBJ1-1|TRBV19|16|TRBD1|.
TGTGCCAGTAGTGCGCCTTGGGACACCACAGGGGCTGAAGCTTTCTTT
CASSAPWDTTGAEAFF
>TRBJ2-1|TRBV6-7|10|.|.
TGTGCCAGCAGTTACTCCTCTCGGTTCTTC
CASSYSSRFF
>TRBJ2-1|TRBV4-1|16|TRBD1|few
TGCGCCAGCAGCCCATATGACAGGGGCCCCTACAATGAGCAGTTCTTC
CASSPYDRGPYNEQFF
>TRBJ2-1|TRBV3-1/TRBV3-2|14|TRBD1|.
TGTGCCAGCAGCCAAGATCCCCAGGGGGCTCGGCAGTTCTTC
CASSQDPQGARQFF
>TRBJ2-1|TRBV7-3|16|TRBD2|.
TGTGCCAGCAGCTCGCGACTAGCGGGGGGGCATAATGAGCAGTTCTTC
CASSSRLAGGHNEQFF
>TRBJ2-7|TRBV5-8|13|.|.
TGTGCCAGCAGCCCCAGGGGTGGCTACGAGCAGTACTTC
CASSPRGGYEQYF
>TRBJ1-1|TRBV27|13|.|.
TGTGCCAGCAGTTTAGTGTTTCCTCCTGAAGCTTTCTTT
CASSLVFPPEAFF
>TRBJ1-1|TRBV12-5|13|.|.
TGTGCTAGTGGTTTAGAGTCGCCCACTGAAGCTTTCTTT
CASGLESPTEAFF
>TRBJ2-7|TRBV27|15|.|.
TGTGCCAGCAGTGTGCTTCGGCAGGCCAATAACGAGCAGTACTTC
CASSVLRQANNEQYF
>TRBJ1-4|TRBV11-2|14|.|.
TGTGCCAGCAGCCTGGCAGGCGCTCATGAAAAACTGTTTTTT
CASSLAGAHEKLFF
>TRBJ2-4|TRBV9|18|TRBD2|.
TGTGCCAGCAGCTCCCACCCAGTGAGCGGGGGAGCCAAAAACATTCAGTACTTC
CASSSHPVSGGAKNIQYF
>TRBJ1-1|TRBV19|14|TRBD1|.
TGTGCCAGTAGCCCGACAGGGGAGAACACTGAAGCTTTCTTT
CASSPTGENTEAFF
>TRBJ1-2|TRBV5-6|13|TRBD1|.
TGTGCCAGCAGCGTGGACAGGGGTGACGGCTACACCTTC
CASSVDRGDGYTF
>TRBJ1-4|TRBV6-5|14|.|.
TGTGCCAGCAGTCCGCCGGGAGCGGGTGAAAAACTGTTTTTT
CASSPPGAGEKLFF
>TRBJ1-1|TRBV13|16|TRBD1|.
TGTGCCAGCAGCTCCTACAGGGGGCGCGGGAACACTGAAGCTTTCTTT
CASSSYRGRGNTEAFF
>TRBJ1-5|TRBV2|13|.|.
TGTGCCAGCAGGGATACAGAGAATCAGCCCCAGCATTTT
CASRDTENQPQHF
>TRBJ2-5|TRBV9|16|.|.
TGTGCCAGCAGCGTAGGAGGGTTTGTAGGCCAAGAGACCCAGTACTTC
CASSVGGFVGQETQYF
>TRBJ2-7|TRBV5-4|14|TRBD2|.
TGTGCCAGCAGCTTGGGGGGGGGTTCCTACGAGCAGTACTTC
CASSLGGGSYEQYF
>TRBJ2-1|TRBV5-4|13|TRBD1|.
TGCGTTATACCGGGACAGGGTTACAATGAGCAGTTCTTC
CVIPGQGYNEQFF
>TRBJ1-2|TRBV6-5|15|.|.
TGTGCCAGCAGCTTGGAAAGATGGGGAGTACGGGGCTACACCTTC
CASSLERWGVRGYTF
>TRBJ2-3|TRBV18|13|.|.
TGTGCCAGCTCCGGGATAGAGACAGATACGCAGTATTTT
CASSGIETDTQYF
>TRBJ2-1|TRBV11-3|17|.|.
TGTGCCAGCAGCTTAGGCTGGGGGGTGGACCCCTACAATGAGCAGTTCTTC
CASSLGWGVDPYNEQFF
>TRBJ1-5|TRBV2|18|.|.
TGTGCCAGCGACCGGACAGCATATTTCTCTTATAGCAATCAGCCCCAGCATTTT
CASDRTAYFSYSNQPQHF
>TRBJ2-5|TRBV7-2|13|.|.
TGTGCCAGCAGCTTCCCTCAGCGGGAGACCCAGTACTTC
CASSFPQRETQYF
>TRBJ2-3|TRBV3-1/TRBV3-2|15|.|.
TGTGCCAGCAGCCAAGATCAGGTTAGCACAGATACGCAGTATTTT
CASSQDQVSTDTQYF
>TRBJ2-5|TRBV5-1|14|TRBD1|few
TGCGCCAGCAGCTACCAGGGGGTCCAAGAGACCCAGTACTTC
CASSYQGVQETQYF
>TRBJ1-1|TRBV29-1|12|TRBD1|.
TGCAGCGTTGGAAAACCGGGACAGGAAGCTTTCTTT
CSVGKPGQEAFF
>TRBJ2-2|TRBV6-5|13|.|.
TGTGCCAGCAGTTCCGCGAACACCGGGGAGCTGTTTTTT
CASSSANTGELFF
>TRBJ1-3|TRBV7-9|19|.|.
TGTGCCAGCAGCTTAGGGCTCGGGGAGGTGACCATCTCTGGAAACACCATATATTTT
CASSLGLGEVTISGNTIYF
>TRBJ2-7|TRBV7-9|16|TRBD1|.
TGTGCCAGCAGCTCACATAAGACAGGGGGCATGTACGAGCAGTACTTC
CASSSHKTGGMYEQYF